The 18 T cell receptor beta chains in this list originate from one sample, sequenced in a study of radiotherapy plus CTLA-4 blockade in lung cancer (dated by TCRdb to 2017 to 2018). Library method: the immunoSEQ multiplex PCR assay. TCRdb mirrors the immuneACCESS table, restricted to in-frame sequences. Some clones are absent from its copies; in checked studies, under half trace to an unresolved V gene, and the reason for the others is unknown. Here the sample has some 110,000 clones; more than 65% occur a single time. The top ten constitute roughly 5.3% of the sample. Sequences were derived from peripheral blood, sampled from a patient treated with radiotherapy plus ipilimumab. The receptors originated from a human donor with non-small cell lung cancer who had a partial response to radiotherapy plus ipilimumab.

This clone was seen a few times. The same CDR3 can be traced to other DNA sequences in this sample. The V gene is TRBV19, the J gene TRBJ2-6; no clear D gene. Trimming cost V 3 bases and J 1 base, with 10 bases left between them. The CDR3 has 16 residues. Germline V gives CDR1 LNHDA, CDR2 SQIVND (reference sequence). Here the CDR3 reads CASSIFSGSGANVLTF. The CDR3 coding sequence is TGTGCCAGTAGTATTTTTTCCGGGTCTGGGGCCAACGTCCTGACTTTC.

Here the CDR3 reads CASSVDIRTGSGNSPLHF. For the CDR3, the DNA is TGTGCCAGCAGCGTAGATATTCGAACGGGGTCGGGTAATTCACCCCTCCACTTT. The chain recombines TRBV9 with TRBJ1-6; D remains ambiguous. This CDR3 spans 18 amino acids. V gave up 0 bases and J gave up 6 bases, with 19 bases separating them. The V gene's germline CDR1 is SGDLS and CDR2 YYNGEE.

This clone was observed a handful of times. This rearrangement joins TRBV5-1 to TRBJ2-2; 10 bases are shared with TRBD2. The germline CDR1 and CDR2 sequences are SGHRS and YFSETQ. CDR3 length: 15 residues. J lost 0 bases, V lost 6 bases, and 2 bases had no gene match. CDR3 loop: CASTTSGANTGELFF. The DNA of the CDR3 is TGCGCCAGCACCACTAGCGGGGCGAACACCGGGGAGCTGTTTTTT.

The V gene is TRBV30, the J gene TRBJ2-5, with D hard to call. The CDR3 runs to 11 residues. CDR1 GTSNPN and CDR2 SVGIG come from the germline V gene (reference sequence). V lost 4 bases and J 5 bases, leaving 8 bases between the germline ends. CDR3: CAWTRSETQYF. The CDR3 DNA reads TGTGCCTGGACCCGGTCGGAGACCCAGTACTTC.

The V gene is TRBV28, the J gene TRBJ2-2; 8 bases match TRBD2. CDR1 is MDHEN, CDR2 SYDVKM, per germline. The CDR3 is 16 amino acids. The V gene end was trimmed by 3 bases and the J gene end by 3 bases; junction bases not matched to a gene: 6. CDR3 sequence: CASSLGLAGHTGELFF. In DNA form, the CDR3 reads TGTGCCAGCAGTTTGGGGTTAGCGGGACACACCGGGGAGCTGTTTTTT. Variable domain in full (rest from reference TRBV28 and TRBJ2-2): DVKVTQSSRYLVKRTGEKVFLECVQDMDHENMFWYRQDPGLGLRLIYFSYDVKMKEKGDIPEGYSVSREKKERFSLILESASTNQTSMYLCASSLGLAGHTGELFFGEGSRLTVL.

The rearrangement uses TRBV6-5 and TRBJ2-3; 7 bases are a match to TRBD2. This CDR3 comprises 15 residues. Trimming at V came to 4 bases and at J to 2 bases, leaving 6 bases not matched to a gene. Germline V gene sequence: CDR1 MNHEY, CDR2 SVGAGI. The CDR3 sequence is CASSFQAGNTDTQYF. CDR3 nucleotide sequence: TGTGCCAGCAGTTTCCAAGCGGGGAACACAGATACGCAGTATTTT.

This chain uses TRBV30 with TRBJ2-2; D is undetermined. The CDR3 has 13 residues. Germline values: CDR1 GTSNPN, CDR2 SVGIG (reference sequence). Trimming took off 1 base at V and 6 bases at J, with 9 bases between the two ends. Here the CDR3 reads CAWSALEAGELFF. CDR3 nucleotide sequence: TGTGCCTGGAGTGCACTCGAGGCCGGGGAGCTGTTTTTT.

V gene TRBV6-1 combines with J gene TRBJ1-5; D is unclear. The CDR3 length is 14 residues. CDR1 is MNHNS and CDR2 is SASEGT in the germline V gene. The V end lost 5 bases, the J end lost 1 base, and 9 bases lay between the germline ends. For the CDR3, the DNA is TGTGCCAGCAGTAAGACTACCAGCAATCAGCCCCAGCATTTT. It is translated as CASSKTTSNQPQHF.

Concerning this clone itself: The DNA is left out, because the CDR3 cannot be placed on it with certainty; the CDR3 is given as TCRdb lists it. This chain uses TRBV19 with TRBJ2-7; the D call TRBD2 from the table was never checked on the DNA. The CDR3 adds up to 18 amino acids, both ends counted. CDR1 and CDR2 from the germline V gene are LNHDA and SQIVND (reference sequence). This chain's CDR3 is CASSISVLGLAGLYEQYF.

The chain employs TRBV6-6 and TRBJ2-3; a weak D match, TRBD2 (5 bases). The germline gives CDR1 MNHNY, CDR2 SVGAGI (reference sequence). The CDR3 loop spans 15 amino acids. V lost 5 bases and J lost 0, with 12 bases in between. The DNA of the CDR3 is TGTGCCAGCAGTCCTCTAGCAGCTAGCACAGATACGCAGTATTTT. Protein: CASSPLAASTDTQYF.

The genes are TRBV10-2 and TRBJ1-4; 7 bases line up with TRBD1. This CDR3 is 20 amino acids long. Germline V gene lookup returns CDR1 WSHSY and CDR2 SAAADI. The J segment lost 1 base and the V segment lost 2 bases, leaving 16 bases of the junction unmatched. The CDR3: CASSEAMRQGQLGTNEKLFF. CDR3 DNA: TGCGCCAGCAGTGAGGCGATGAGACAGGGACAATTAGGAACTAATGAAAAACTGTTTTTT.

The genes are TRBV5-5 and TRBJ2-7, with 10 bases identical to TRBD1. V lost 4 bases, J lost 4 bases, and 11 bases stayed unmatched. The CDR3 is made up of 16 amino acids. The germline V gene has CDR1 SGHKS and CDR2 YYEKEE (reference sequence). The CDR3 sequence is CASSRGSGTGEYEQYF. In DNA form, the CDR3 reads TGTGCCAGCAGCCGAGGGAGCGGGACAGGGGAATACGAGCAGTACTTC.

This clone was detected a few times. The chain has TRBV30 and TRBJ1-2; D unclear. The V and J ends lost 0 bases and 0 bases respectively, with 5 bases between them. In germline, CDR1 is GTSNPN, CDR2 SVGIG (reference sequence). This CDR3 has 13 residues. The DNA of the CDR3 is TGTGCCTGGAGTGTATATCCTAACTATGGCTACACCTTC. It codes for CAWSVYPNYGYTF.

The chain employs TRBV5-4 and TRBJ2-1, with TRBD2 identical over 9 bases. With V trimmed by 6 bases and J by 0 bases, 10 bases remained unmatched. The germline gives CDR1 SGHNT, CDR2 YYREEE (reference sequence). This CDR3 comprises 17 residues. CDR3 nucleotide sequence: TGTGCCAGCATCCCCTTCGGGACTAGCCTCTCCTACAATGAGCAGTTCTTC. As protein: CASIPFGTSLSYNEQFF.

The CDR3 bases are TGTGCCAGCAGCTTAGGGGTCTCGGGAGGCTATGGCTACACCTTC. Translation gives CASSLGVSGGYGYTF. The chain joins TRBV7-2 to TRBJ1-2; D is uncertain. Trimming removed 1 base at V and 4 bases at J, with 13 bases between. The germline V gene has CDR1 SGHTA and CDR2 FQGNSA. CDR3 size: 15 residues.

This sequence joins TRBV27 and TRBJ1-1, with 9 bases that match TRBD1. This CDR3 has 16 amino acids. With 4 bases clipped from V and 5 bases from J, the junction kept 11 bases outside the gene matches. CDR1 MNHEY and CDR2 SMNVEV come from the germline V gene (reference sequence). The CDR3 DNA sequence: TGTGCCAGCAGTTCCGGACAGGGGATAATGTGGACTGAAGCTTTCTTT. It encodes CASSSGQGIMWTEAFF.

The chain recombines TRBV19 with TRBJ2-2, with TRBD1 identical over 8 bases. After removal of 2 bases from V and 5 bases from J, the junction contained 13 bases not matched to a gene. The germline V gene has CDR1 LNHDA and CDR2 SQIVND (reference sequence). The CDR3 spans 18 residues. This CDR3 is CASSITGTRGLWTGELFF. CDR3 bases: TGTGCCAGTAGTATAACGGGCACCAGGGGGCTGTGGACCGGGGAGCTGTTTTTT.

The CDR3 DNA reads as TGCGCCAGCAGCCAAGAAGCGGGAGTTGGCACCGGGGAGCTGTTTTTT. As protein: CASSQEAGVGTGELFF. V usage is TRBV4-3 and J usage is TRBJ2-2, with 8 bases aligning to TRBD2. J gave up 4 bases and V 0 bases, and 4 bases lay outside the gene matches. This CDR3 is built from 16 residues. Germline CDR1 reads LGHNA; CDR2 reads YSLEER.